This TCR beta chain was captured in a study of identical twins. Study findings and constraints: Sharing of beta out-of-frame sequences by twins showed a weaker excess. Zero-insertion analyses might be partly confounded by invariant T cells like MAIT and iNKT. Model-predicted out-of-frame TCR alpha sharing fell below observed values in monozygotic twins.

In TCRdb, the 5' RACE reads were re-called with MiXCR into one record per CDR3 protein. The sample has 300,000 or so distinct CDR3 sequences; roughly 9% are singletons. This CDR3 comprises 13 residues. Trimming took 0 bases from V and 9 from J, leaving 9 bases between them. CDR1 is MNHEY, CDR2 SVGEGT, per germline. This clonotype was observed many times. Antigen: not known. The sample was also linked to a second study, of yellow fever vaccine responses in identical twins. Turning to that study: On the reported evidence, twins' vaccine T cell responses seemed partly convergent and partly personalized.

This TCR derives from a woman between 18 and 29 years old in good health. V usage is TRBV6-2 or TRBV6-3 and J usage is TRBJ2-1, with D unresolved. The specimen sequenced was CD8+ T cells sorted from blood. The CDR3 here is CASSYSGVGEQFF. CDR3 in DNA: TGTGCCAGCAGTTACTCTGGGGTGGGTGAGCAGTTCTTC.